The 26 T cell receptor beta chains given below trace back to one sample, sequenced in a study of T-cell memory formation after mild COVID-19. TCRdb re-called the 5' RACE reads through MiXCR, storing one row per CDR3 protein. Counted here are fewer than 250,000 distinct CDR3 sequences, around 27% occurring once; the ten biggest clones make up about an eighth. Material: PBMCs or a T cell subset sorted from them (not recorded which). These receptors were obtained from an adult woman who had mild COVID-19 (a few samples of this study predate the infection). Cell type and time point are not known.

This clonotype has more than one count but fewer than ten. The chain is built from TRBV27 and TRBJ1-2; 7 bases are shared with TRBD1. CDR1 is MNHEY and CDR2 is SMNVEV in the germline V gene (reference sequence). This CDR3 comprises 13 residues. With 7 bases clipped from V and 6 bases from J, the junction kept 8 bases outside the gene matches. The DNA for the CDR3 is TGTGCCAGCACCCGTGACAGGGATCATGGCTACACCTTC. This translates into CASTRDRDHGYTF.

Regarding this clonotype: At one of its ends the junction is not consistent with the germline gene, which may arise from a read error. The genes are TRBV7-6 and TRBJ2-7; 7 nucleotides match TRBD1. Germline lookup yields CDR1 SGHVS and CDR2 FNYEAQ. The CDR3 runs to 15 residues. CDR3 nucleotide sequence: TGTGACAGCAGTTCCAATACGGGACAGTCCTACGAGCAGTACTTC. Protein: CDSSSNTGQSYEQYF.

The chain has TRBV12-3 or TRBV12-4 and TRBJ1-6; perhaps TRBD1 as D (5 bases). The V end was cut by 5 bases, the J end by 7 bases, with 24 bases between. The CDR3 consists of 18 residues. CDR3 region: CASSSWFEGQGENSPLHF. CDR3 nucleotide sequence: TGTGCCAGCAGTAGTTGGTTTGAGGGGCAGGGCGAAAATTCACCCCTCCACTTT.

This clonotype was detected only a few times. The CDR3 protein is CASSLNNGPGTEQYF. The CDR3 DNA reads as TGTGCCAGCAGCCTCAACAATGGACCCGGGACCGAGCAGTACTTC. This rearrangement joins TRBV7-6 to TRBJ2-7; the D gene could be TRBD1 or TRBD2 (5 bases each). The germline V gene has CDR1 SGHVS and CDR2 FNYEAQ. This CDR3 is built from 15 residues. V lost 5 bases and J lost 6, with 20 bases in between.

V gene TRBV4-2 combines with J gene TRBJ1-1; 7 positions agree with TRBD1. J was trimmed by 1 base and V by 1 base; bases with no gene match: 3. This CDR3 contains 15 residues. Germline V lookup: CDR1 LGHNA, CDR2 YNFKEQ. CDR3 nucleotides: TGTGCCAGCAGCCAAGGACAGGGAGGGAACACTGAAGCTTTCTTT. This translates into CASSQGQGGNTEAFF.

This clonotype has just a few counts. The chain couples TRBV10-3 to TRBJ2-7, with TRBD1 matching over 7 bases. The CDR3 has 13 amino acids. Trimming at V came to 7 bases and at J to 0 bases, leaving 3 bases not matched to a gene. CDR1 and CDR2 from the germline V gene are ENHRY and SYGVKD. The CDR3: CAITGDSSYEQYF. The DNA of the CDR3 is TGTGCCATCACTGGGGACAGCTCCTACGAGCAGTACTTC.

V usage is TRBV12-3 or TRBV12-4 and J usage is TRBJ1-1; D unclear. The CDR3 is made up of 12 amino acids. The V end lost 1 base, the J end lost 4 bases, and 4 bases lay between the germline ends. The DNA of the CDR3 is TGTGCCAGCAGTTTAGGCGCCACTGAAGCTTTCTTT. This codes for CASSLGATEAFF.

The chain has TRBV10-3 and TRBJ2-4; D remains ambiguous. The CDR3 consists of 13 residues. The germline CDR1 and CDR2 sequences are ENHRY and SYGVKD. V was cut by 2 bases and J by 3 bases, with 5 bases left in between. The CDR3 bases are TGTGCCATCAGTGAGGCTAGCAAAAACATTCAGTACTTC. Translating it yields CAISEASKNIQYF.

CDR3 sequence: CASTPSSGRAVFF. Here the CDR3 DNA reads TGTGCCAGCACCCCGAGTAGCGGGAGGGCCGTCTTCTTC. The J gene is TRBJ2-1, the V gene TRBV7-3, with 11 positions matching TRBD2. This CDR3 region has 13 residues. The germline V gene encodes CDR1 SGHTA and CDR2 FQGTGA. Trimming at V came to 7 bases and at J to 16 bases, leaving 12 bases not matched to a gene.

V and J are TRBV12-3 or TRBV12-4 and TRBJ2-1; weak D call: TRBD2 (6 bases). V lost 6 bases and J lost 7, with 13 bases in between. The CDR3 is 13 residues long. DNA of the CDR3: TGTGCCAGCAGCATTGACAGCGGGAATGAGCAGTTCTTC. Its protein is CASSIDSGNEQFF.

V gene TRBV7-9 combines with J gene TRBJ1-2; the match to TRBD1 covers 7 bases. Trimming cost V 4 bases and J 6 bases; bases outside gene matches: 8. This CDR3 has 14 residues. CDR1 and CDR2 from the germline V gene are SEHNR and FQNEAQ (reference sequence). DNA of the CDR3: TGTGCCAGCAGCTACCCCGACAGGGCTGATGGCTACACCTTC. As protein: CASSYPDRADGYTF.

The chain uses TRBV4-1 and TRBJ1-4, with 7 nucleotides matching TRBD1. V lost 6 bases to trimming and J lost 10 bases; unmatched junction nucleotides: 11. Germline CDR1 MGHRA, CDR2 YSYEKL. The CDR3 totals 14 residues. The CDR3 sequence: CASRPTGEFGKLFF. The CDR3 bases are TGCGCCAGCAGGCCCACAGGGGAATTTGGAAAACTGTTTTTT.

This clonotype was observed a handful of times. V is TRBV5-1 and J is TRBJ1-3; D is undetermined. Germline assignment: CDR1 SGHRS and CDR2 YFSETQ. CDR3 length equals 14 residues. V gave up 3 bases and J gave up 0 bases, with 7 bases separating them. The CDR3 is CASSSSSSGNTIYF. The CDR3 region has the DNA TGCGCCAGCAGCTCCTCTAGCTCTGGAAACACCATATATTTT.

In its sample, this clonotype was seen a few times. This chain connects TRBV30 to TRBJ1-5; 7 bases line up with TRBD1. The CDR3 has 15 residues. J was trimmed by 1 base and V by 3 bases; bases with no gene match: 6. Per the germline V gene, CDR1 is GTSNPN and CDR2 is SVGIG (reference sequence). The CDR3 reads CAWSAQGTSNQPQHF. CDR3 in DNA: TGTGCCTGGAGCGCACAGGGGACAAGCAATCAGCCCCAGCATTTT.

This clonotype was detected only a few times. The chain is built from TRBV12-3 or TRBV12-4 and TRBJ2-3; a weak D match, TRBD1 (6 bases). V dropped 7 bases and J dropped 4 bases, with 21 bases sitting between them. The length of the CDR3 is 16 residues. The CDR3 DNA follows: TGTGCCAGCAATGACAGGCGTGGGCACAGCCCAGATACGCAGTATTTT. This sequence encodes CASNDRRGHSPDTQYF.

This clonotype was detected only a few times. The rearrangement links TRBV7-9 to TRBJ2-5; D unresolved. Trimming cost V 5 bases and J 1 base, with 8 bases left between them. CDR3 length: 13 residues. CDR1 is SEHNR, CDR2 FQNEAQ, per germline (reference sequence). The CDR3 spells CASSAHLQETQYF. In nucleotides, the CDR3 is TGTGCCAGCAGCGCCCACCTCCAAGAGACCCAGTACTTC. The variable domain in full, with the rest retrieved from reference TRBV7-9 and TRBJ2-5, is DTGVSQNPRHKITKRGQNVTFRCDPISEHNRLYWYRQTLGQGPEFLTYFQNEAQLEKSRLLSDRFSAERPKGSFSTLEIQRTEQGDSAMYLCASSAHLQETQYFGPGTRLLVL.

The rearrangement joins TRBV20-1 to TRBJ2-1, with TRBD1 identical over 9 bases. Germline values: CDR1 DFQATT, CDR2 SNEGSKA (reference sequence). The CDR3 runs 13 residues. J gave up 6 bases and V 4 bases, and 4 bases lay outside the gene matches. The CDR3 coding sequence is TGCAGTGCTACGGGACAGGGCGCCAATGAGCAGTTCTTC. It specifies CSATGQGANEQFF.

The chain uses TRBV7-7 and TRBJ2-7, with D perhaps matching TRBD2 (5 bases). The CDR3 has 14 amino acids. The V and J ends lost 5 bases and 0 bases respectively, with 11 bases between them. Germline V gene data show CDR1 as SSHAT and CDR2 as FNYEAQ (reference sequence). Written as DNA, the CDR3 is TGTGCCAGCAGCCCATCCCGGGGCTCCTACGAGCAGTACTTC. Protein: CASSPSRGSYEQYF.

This chain connects TRBV7-3 to TRBJ2-5, with 9 bases lining up with TRBD2. The CDR3 length is 14 residues. Germline CDR1 and CDR2: SGHTA and FQGTGA. V lost 3 bases, J lost 4 bases, and 3 bases stayed unmatched. This CDR3 reads CASSLTAGGETQYF. CDR3 in DNA: TGTGCCAGCAGCTTGACAGCGGGAGGAGAGACCCAGTACTTC.

A single count supports this clonotype. This chain links TRBV3-1 with TRBJ2-1; D may correspond to TRBD1 or TRBD2 (6 bases each). The CDR3 sequence is 17 residues long. Trimming shortened V by 4 bases and J by 3 bases, and 19 bases separated the two germline ends. CDR1 and CDR2 from the germline V gene are LGHDT and YNNKEL (reference sequence). As DNA, the CDR3 is TGTGCCAGCAGCCCAGGGGAGGCTACGCGGGACTACAATGAGCAGTTCTTC. Translated: CASSPGEATRDYNEQFF.

V is TRBV6-2 or TRBV6-3 and J is TRBJ2-2; D not certain. V dropped 6 bases and J dropped 4 bases, with 9 bases sitting between them. The CDR3 sequence is 13 residues long. CDR1 is MNHEY and CDR2 is SVGEGT in the germline V gene. DNA of the CDR3: TGTGCCAGCAGGACAATACGCACCGGGGAGCTGTTTTTT. Translating gives CASRTIRTGELFF.

The V and J genes are TRBV16 and TRBJ2-4, with 7 bases identical to TRBD1. CDR3 size: 16 residues. The J segment lost 0 bases and the V segment lost 3 bases, leaving 5 bases of the junction unmatched. CDR1 KGHSY and CDR2 FQNENV come from the germline V gene. CDR3 coding DNA: TGTGCCAGCAGCCACCGGGACAGATTAGCCAAAAACATTCAGTACTTC. Its translation: CASSHRDRLAKNIQYF.

This clonotype has only a few counts. V gene TRBV24-1 combines with J gene TRBJ2-2, with D possibly being TRBD2 (6 bases). Germline V gives CDR1 KGHDR, CDR2 SFDVKD. V shed 8 bases and J shed 3 bases, with 12 bases lying between them. This CDR3 is built from 14 residues. The CDR3 protein is CATKGTGDTGELFF. The CDR3 DNA is TGTGCCACCAAGGGGACTGGCGACACCGGGGAGCTGTTTTTT.

This clonotype has a handful of counts. V is TRBV12-3 or TRBV12-4 and J is TRBJ2-1, with no clear D. The CDR3 has 13 amino acids. V lost 2 bases and J 5 bases, leaving 7 bases between the germline ends. CDR3 coding DNA: TGTGCCAGCAGTTTAAACCATAACAATGAGCAGTTCTTC. It yields the protein CASSLNHNNEQFF.

This clonotype was counted a few times. V usage is TRBV5-5 and J usage is TRBJ2-3; D is perhaps TRBD2 (5 bases). The CDR3 spans 17 residues. CDR1 is SGHKS, CDR2 YYEKEE, per germline (reference sequence). Trimming took off 1 base at V and 0 bases at J, with 15 bases between the two ends. The CDR3 spells CASSLFSASPSTDTQYF. The CDR3 DNA reads as TGTGCCAGCAGCTTGTTTTCAGCTAGCCCCAGCACAGATACGCAGTATTTT.

This clonotype appeared a few times. V is TRBV5-1 and J is TRBJ2-7, with D unclear. The CDR3 spans 16 residues. Germline V gene sequence: CDR1 SGHRS, CDR2 YFSETQ. V lost 2 bases and J lost 0, with 15 bases in between. CDR3 residues: CASSLFDIPNSYEQYF. CDR3 nucleotides: TGCGCCAGCAGCTTATTTGACATCCCGAACTCCTACGAGCAGTACTTC.